This record concerns one T cell receptor (beta chain) sequence. V lost 5 bases, J lost 7 bases, and 9 bases stayed unmatched. Germline CDR1 is GTSNPN and CDR2 is SVGIG (reference sequence). This CDR3 has 14 residues. The assay was immunoSEQ multiplex PCR, and TCRdb's table has in-frame clones only and misses some. The data show 250,000 to 350,000 clones, around 90% seen once. These data are taken from a study of blood T cell repertoires in COVID-19. V gene TRBV30 combines with J gene TRBJ1-2; TRBD1 matches 11 bases. Material: PBMCs or T cells enriched from blood (not recorded which). The source of this sequence is a woman aged 18-35 years with acute COVID-19. CDR3 in amino acids: CAWGQGANILGYTF. The DNA of the CDR3 is TGTGCCTGGGGACAGGGGGCGAATATCCTTGGCTACACCTTC.